This is a list of T cell receptor beta chains from one sample in a study of T cells after somatic rescue of genetic block. The repertoire was sequenced with immunoSEQ multiplex PCR; TCRdb's copy has only in-frame clones and lacks some. This sample has about 67,000 clones, with under 95% found just once. The sequenced sample consisted of peripheral blood mononuclear cells (PBMCs). The receptors come from a man aged 35-49 years. The CDR3 runs from the conserved cysteine through the conserved F or W. D genes are given only for firm matches. Size is omitted from some rows. Given values are once, few, many or a class for expanded clones.

>TRBV2|TRBJ1-1|-|-
CASSYEGGTEAFF
TGTGCCAGCAGTTACGAAGGGGGCACTGAAGCTTTCTTT
>TRBV27|TRBJ1-4|TRBD1|-
CASSRDREEKLFF
TGTGCCAGCAGTCGGGACAGGGAAGAAAAACTGTTTTTT
>TRBV19|TRBJ1-3|TRBD1|-
CASSKPGQTSGNTIYF
TGTGCCAGTAGTAAACCGGGACAGACTTCTGGAAACACCATATATTTT
>TRBV5-1|TRBJ1-4|-|-
CASSPAGMANEKLFF
TGCGCCAGCAGCCCAGCCGGGATGGCTAATGAAAAACTGTTTTTT
>TRBV4-2|TRBJ2-7|-|-
CASSQEWGNRAYSYEQYF
TGTGCCAGCAGCCAAGAATGGGGGAACAGGGCCTACTCCTACGAGCAGTACTTC
>TRBV5-6|TRBJ2-4|-|-
CASSLLKNIQYF
TGTGCCAGCAGCTTGCTCAAAAACATTCAGTACTTC
>TRBV2|TRBJ2-4|-|-
CASRGIFVAKNIQYF
TGTGCCAGCAGAGGAATTTTTGTAGCCAAAAACATTCAGTACTTC
>TRBV19|TRBJ1-2|-|-
CASSPQDNGGYGYTF
TGTGCCAGTAGTCCCCAGGACAATGGCGGCTATGGCTACACCTTC
>TRBV2|TRBJ1-5|TRBD1|-
CASSGDRGSNQPQHF
TGTGCCAGCAGTGGGGACAGGGGTAGCAATCAGCCCCAGCATTTT
>TRBV6-1|TRBJ1-4|-|-
CASTLLGANEKLFF
TGTGCCAGCACCCTATTAGGGGCTAATGAAAAACTGTTTTTT
>TRBV6-5|TRBJ2-7|-|-
CASTFLQGSYEQYF
TGTGCCAGCACCTTCCTTCAGGGTTCCTACGAGCAGTACTTC
>TRBV13|TRBJ2-3|-|once
CASSLRASSTDTQYF
TGTGCCAGCAGCTTAAGGGCTAGTAGCACAGATACGCAGTATTTT
>TRBV2|TRBJ1-2|TRBD1|-
CASPSGTAHYGYTF
TGTGCCAGCCCATCCGGGACAGCCCACTATGGCTACACCTTC
>TRBV2|TRBJ2-5|-|-
CASSELRRETQYF
TGTGCCAGCAGTGAACTGCGGAGGGAGACCCAGTACTTC
>TRBV4-2|TRBJ2-7|-|-
CASSQVRGWEQYF
TGTGCCAGCAGCCAAGTGCGGGGATGGGAGCAGTACTTC
>TRBV15|TRBJ1-2|-|-
CATSGVDYGYTF
TGTGCCACCTCCGGGGTAGACTATGGCTACACCTTC
>TRBV18|TRBJ2-3|TRBD1|once
CASSPNRGRRTDTQYF
TGTGCCAGCTCACCAAACAGGGGCAGACGGACAGATACGCAGTATTTT
>TRBV10-3|TRBJ2-7|-|-
CAISESLGLEQYF
TGTGCCATCAGTGAGTCGCTGGGTCTCGAGCAGTACTTC
>TRBV21-1|TRBJ2-7|-|-
CASSKIYEQYF
TGTGCCAGCAGCAAAATATACGAGCAGTACTTC
>TRBV28|TRBJ1-6|-|-
CASSGTASSYNSPLHF
TGTGCCAGCAGTGGTACAGCGAGCTCCTATAATTCACCCCTCCACTTT
>TRBV10-3|TRBJ1-1|-|-
CAISEAESTATTEAFF
TGTGCCATCAGTGAGGCGGAGTCTACCGCAACAACTGAAGCTTTCTTT
>TRBV13|TRBJ2-2|-|-
CASSLGRLTGELFF
TGTGCCAGCAGCCTGGGGCGGCTCACCGGGGAGCTGTTTTTT
>TRBV18|TRBJ1-3|-|-
CASSPAGKRFGNTIYF
TGTGCCAGCTCACCTGCAGGAAAGAGATTTGGAAACACCATATATTTT
>TRBV19|TRBJ2-5|-|-
CASSAPGETQYF
TGTGCCAGTAGTGCCCCAGGAGAGACCCAGTACTTC
>TRBV4-1|TRBJ1-1|-|-
CASSQIVPRGQLYTEAFF
TGCGCCAGCAGCCAAATAGTTCCCCGCGGACAATTGTACACTGAAGCTTTCTTT
>TRBV7-9|TRBJ1-2|TRBD1|-
CASSPRQGVTF
TGTGCCAGCAGCCCCCGACAGGGAGTAACCTTC
>TRBV11-2|TRBJ2-5|TRBD2|-
CASSLVAGGQETQYF
TGTGCCAGCAGCTTAGTAGCGGGGGGGCAGGAGACCCAGTACTTC
>TRBV5-1|TRBJ2-3|-|-
CASSLGRPFTDTQYF
TGCGCCAGCAGCTTGGGGCGGCCGTTCACAGATACGCAGTATTTT
>TRBV4-2|TRBJ2-7|TRBD2|once
CASSQEGGGTYEQYF
TGTGCCAGCAGCCAAGAGGGCGGGGGGACCTACGAGCAGTACTTC
>TRBV7-8|TRBJ1-3|-|-
CASSLVRVGNTIYF
TGTGCCAGCAGCTTAGTCAGGGTTGGAAACACCATATATTTT
>TRBV9|TRBJ2-2|-|-
CASSVDGSETGELFF
TGTGCCAGCAGCGTAGACGGGAGTGAAACCGGGGAGCTGTTTTTT
>TRBV2|TRBJ2-7|TRBD2|-
CASSPQDGGEQYF
TGTGCCAGCAGCCCCCAGGACGGGGGGGAGCAGTACTTC
>TRBV5-1|TRBJ2-5|TRBD1|-
CASSYGDRAYQETQYF
TGCGCCAGCAGCTATGGGGACAGGGCCTACCAAGAGACCCAGTACTTC
>TRBV25-1|TRBJ1-2|-|-
CASLPPGRDWGYTF
TGTGCCAGCCTCCCACCGGGCAGGGATTGGGGCTACACCTTC